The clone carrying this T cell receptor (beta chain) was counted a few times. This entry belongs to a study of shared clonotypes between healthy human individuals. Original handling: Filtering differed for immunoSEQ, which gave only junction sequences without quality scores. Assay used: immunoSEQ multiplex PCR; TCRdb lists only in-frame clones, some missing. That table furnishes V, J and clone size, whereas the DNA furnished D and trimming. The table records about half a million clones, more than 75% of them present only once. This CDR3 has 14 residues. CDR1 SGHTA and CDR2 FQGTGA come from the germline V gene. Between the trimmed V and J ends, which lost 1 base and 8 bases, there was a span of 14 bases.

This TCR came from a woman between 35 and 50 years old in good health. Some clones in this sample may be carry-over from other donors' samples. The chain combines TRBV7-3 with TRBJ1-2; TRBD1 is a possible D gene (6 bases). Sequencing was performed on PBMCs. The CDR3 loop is CASSLIRDNDGYTF. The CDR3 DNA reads TGTGCCAGCAGCTTAATTAGGGACAACGACGGCTACACCTTC. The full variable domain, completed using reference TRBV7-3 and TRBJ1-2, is GAGVSQTPSNKVTEKGKYVELRCDPISGHTALYWYRQSLGQGPEFLIYFQGTGAADDSGLPNDRFFAVRPEGSVSTLKIQRTERGDSAVYLCASSLIRDNDGYTFGSGTRLTVV.